Following are 21 T cell receptor beta chains from one sample sequenced in a study of beta chain features in type 1 diabetes. The authors reverse transcribed all of the isolated RNA, so sequencing captured expressed TCRB transcripts. Here immunoSEQ multiplex PCR was the method, and the copy in TCRdb shows in-frame clones only, minus some. Of more than 110,000 clones in the sample, around 7% were seen once. Material for sequencing was central memory CD4+ T cells from blood. These receptors were collected from a woman between 25 and 40 years old in good health.

The rearrangement joins TRBV18 to TRBJ2-7, with 12 bases aligning to TRBD1. With 3 bases clipped from V and 0 bases from J, the junction kept 3 bases outside the gene matches. CDR3 size: 16 residues. The germline V gene has CDR1 KGHSH and CDR2 LQKENI. The CDR3 loop reads CASSPGQGAYSYEQYF. As DNA, the CDR3 is TGTGCCAGCTCACCGGGACAGGGGGCATACTCCTACGAGCAGTACTTC.

About this clone: The same CDR3 is also encoded by other DNA sequences in this sample. The V and J genes are TRBV2 and TRBJ1-2; the match to TRBD1 covers 9 bases. Germline lookup yields CDR1 SNHLY and CDR2 FYNNEI. There are 14 residues in the CDR3. Germline trimming cut 6 bases from V and 2 bases from J; bases unmatched to any gene: 4. The CDR3: CASSLDRGNYGYTF. The CDR3, as DNA: TGTGCCAGCAGCCTGGACAGGGGAAACTATGGCTACACCTTC.

This clone was seen only a few times. The chain uses TRBV28 and TRBJ1-5, with D maybe TRBD1 (5 bases). The CDR3 length is 15 residues. Trimming took 3 bases from V and 3 from J, leaving 12 bases between them. CDR1 and CDR2 from the germline V gene are MDHEN and SYDVKM. The CDR3 sequence: CASSFRGSSNQPQHF. The CDR3 coding sequence is TGTGCCAGCAGTTTTCGGGGGTCCTCCAATCAGCCCCAGCATTTT.

This clone was counted between two and nine times. The chain has TRBV7-2 and TRBJ2-6, with TRBD1 matching 7 bases. Germline V gene sequence: CDR1 SGHTA, CDR2 FQGNSA. With 5 bases clipped from V and 2 bases from J, the junction kept 3 bases outside the gene matches. CDR3 length: 15 amino acids. Written as DNA, the CDR3 is TGTGCCAGCAGCCCGGGACAGACTGGGGCCAACGTCCTGACTTTC. This translates into CASSPGQTGANVLTF.

This clone was seen only a few times. The rearrangement joins TRBV27 to TRBJ2-1; 14 bases are shared with TRBD2. J lost 5 bases, V lost 5 bases, and 11 bases had no gene match. The CDR3 is 18 amino acids. Germline V lookup: CDR1 MNHEY, CDR2 SMNVEV (reference sequence). The CDR3 DNA reads TGTGCCAGCAGTCCCACCTGGACTAGCGGGAGGTTAGACAATGAGCAGTTCTTC. Its translation: CASSPTWTSGRLDNEQFF.

There are a few counts of this clone. V and J are TRBV29-1 and TRBJ1-5, with 9 positions matching TRBD1. Germline loops: CDR1 SQVTM, CDR2 ANQGSEA. The CDR3 sequence is 13 residues long. With 8 bases clipped from V and 6 bases from J, the junction kept 8 bases outside the gene matches. CDR3: CSPLGQGCQPQHF. Here the CDR3 DNA reads TGCAGCCCTCTTGGACAGGGGTGTCAGCCCCAGCATTTT.

This clone was picked up a small number of times. This CDR3 reads CASSVPGTGEKLFF. The CDR3 bases are TGTGCCAGCAGCGTCCCCGGGACAGGTGAAAAACTGTTTTTT. V and J are TRBV9 and TRBJ1-4; TRBD1 agrees at 8 bases. The junction had 4 bases not matched to a gene; V was cut back by 2 bases and J by 7 bases. The CDR3 sequence is 14 residues long. The germline V gene encodes CDR1 SGDLS and CDR2 YYNGEE.

In its sample, this clone was seen a few times. The CDR3, as DNA: TGTGCCAGCAGCAGGAAGGTCAAAAACATTCAGTACTTC. It translates to CASSRKVKNIQYF. The chain links TRBV28 to TRBJ2-4; no clear D. The CDR3 is 13 amino acids. CDR1 and CDR2 (germline): MDHEN, SYDVKM. V was shortened by 6 bases and J by 3 bases, with 9 bases between the two germline ends.

This clone showed up just a few times. The J gene is TRBJ2-1, the V gene TRBV9; tentative D call: TRBD1 (6 bases). This CDR3 has 15 residues. V was cut by 4 bases and J by 5 bases, with 16 bases left in between. The germline gives CDR1 SGDLS, CDR2 YYNGEE. CDR3 coding DNA: TGTGCCAGCAGCCCCCAACAGGGCTTTAACAATGAGCAGTTCTTC. It encodes CASSPQQGFNNEQFF.

This clone has only a few counts. The DNA of the CDR3 is TGTGCCTGGGCCCAGGACAGCTTCACCGGGGAGCTGTTTTTT. This encodes CAWAQDSFTGELFF. V usage is TRBV30 and J usage is TRBJ2-2, with D perhaps TRBD1 (6 bases). Trimming took 5 bases from V and 4 from J, leaving 14 bases between them. Germline CDR1 reads GTSNPN; CDR2 reads SVGIG (reference sequence). The CDR3 spans 14 residues. Together with reference TRBV30 and TRBJ2-2, the CDR3 gives the full variable domain: SQTIHQWPATLVQPVGSPLSLECTVEGTSNPNLYWYRQAAGRGLQLLFYSVGIGQISSEVPQNLSASRPQDRQFILSSKKLLLSDSGFYLCAWAQDSFTGELFFGEGSRLTVL.

This clone has just a few counts. The V and J genes are TRBV18 and TRBJ2-5; D may be TRBD2 (5 bases). This CDR3 region has 18 residues. V was pared by 0 bases and J by 0 bases, with 17 bases between. Germline assignment: CDR1 KGHSH and CDR2 LQKENI. DNA of the CDR3: TGTGCCAGCTCACCACCGAGGGCTGGCGGTCGGTACCAAGAGACCCAGTACTTC. The encoded protein is CASSPPRAGGRYQETQYF. Variable domain in full (rest from reference TRBV18 and TRBJ2-5): NAGVMQNPRHLVRRRGQEARLRCSPMKGHSHVYWYRQLPEEGLKFMVYLQKENIIDESGMPKERFSAEFPKEGPSILRIQQVVRGDSAAYFCASSPPRAGGRYQETQYFGPGTRLLVL.

J is TRBJ1-2 and V is TRBV18; no definite D call. In germline, CDR1 is KGHSH, CDR2 LQKENI. The CDR3 runs 15 residues. Between the trimmed V and J ends, which lost 3 bases and 2 bases, there was a span of 13 bases. This CDR3 is CASSPGSPQNYGYTF. DNA for the CDR3: TGTGCCAGCTCACCGGGCAGCCCTCAGAACTATGGCTACACCTTC.

This clone appeared a few times. The chain joins TRBV14 to TRBJ1-2; D gene uncertain. Per the germline V gene, CDR1 is SGHDN and CDR2 is FVKESK. V shed 1 base and J shed 0 bases, with 6 bases lying between them. The CDR3 contains 14 residues. The CDR3 coding sequence is TGTGCCAGCAGCCAAGTAAACACTAACTATGGCTACACCTTC. It specifies CASSQVNTNYGYTF.

This clone was detected a few times. V usage is TRBV18 and J usage is TRBJ2-7, with a possible D match to TRBD2 (5 bases). Germline V gives CDR1 KGHSH, CDR2 LQKENI. The ends were cut back, 0 bases at V and 2 bases at J, with 11 bases in the middle. This CDR3 spans 15 amino acids. CDR3 loop: CASSPPSTGTYEQYF. CDR3 DNA sequence: TGTGCCAGCTCACCACCGTCGACGGGAACCTACGAGCAGTACTTC.

In this sample, this clone turned up a few times. V and J are TRBV4-3 and TRBJ1-5; unclear D gene. The germline V and J ends were trimmed by 4 bases and 1 base, with 11 bases remaining between them. CDR3 length equals 15 residues. Germline V lookup: CDR1 LGHNA, CDR2 YSLEER. CDR3 amino acids: CASSLSPGSNQPQHF. Here the CDR3 DNA reads TGCGCCAGCAGCCTGTCCCCGGGGAGCAATCAGCCCCAGCATTTT.

The sample holds a few counts of this clone. The rearrangement uses TRBV7-2 and TRBJ2-7; 8 bases are a match to TRBD1. The CDR3 contains 16 residues. Germline V lookup: CDR1 SGHTA, CDR2 FQGNSA. V shed 0 bases, J shed 2 bases, and the junction held 6 bases outside the gene matches. CDR3 in amino acids: CASSLASGTGTYEQYF. In nucleotides, the CDR3 is TGTGCCAGCAGCTTAGCATCCGGGACAGGAACCTACGAGCAGTACTTC.

This clone has a handful of counts. The J gene is TRBJ2-5, the V gene TRBV28; possibly TRBD1 for D (6 bases). The CDR3 runs 15 residues. V lost 6 bases to trimming and J lost 2 bases, with 16 bases between them. CDR1 is MDHEN, CDR2 SYDVKM, per germline. The CDR3: CASSLGAGDQETQYF. The DNA of the CDR3 is TGTGCCAGCAGCCTGGGGGCAGGGGATCAAGAGACCCAGTACTTC.

This clone has just a few counts. This chain joins TRBV19 and TRBJ2-7, with 10 bases identical to TRBD2. CDR1 LNHDA and CDR2 SQIVND come from the germline V gene (reference sequence). V lost 5 bases to trimming and J lost 0 bases; unmatched junction nucleotides: 4. The CDR3 extends over 15 amino acids. CDR3 residues: CASSGRLAGSYEQYF. DNA of the CDR3: TGTGCCAGTAGTGGAAGACTAGCGGGCTCCTACGAGCAGTACTTC.

This clone was seen a handful of times. The chain employs TRBV7-3 and TRBJ1-1; D gene uncertain. Germline CDR1 SGHTA, CDR2 FQGTGA. The CDR3 spans 13 residues. V lost 0 bases and J lost 8, with 10 bases in between. The CDR3 bases are TGTGCCAGCAGCTTAACATCCCGAGAAGAAGCTTTCTTT. Its translation: CASSLTSREEAFF. The whole variable domain, remainder taken from reference TRBV7-3 and TRBJ1-1, is GAGVSQTPSNKVTEKGKYVELRCDPISGHTALYWYRQSLGQGPEFLIYFQGTGAADDSGLPNDRFFAVRPEGSVSTLKIQRTERGDSAVYLCASSLTSREEAFFGQGTRLTVV.

The sample holds a few counts of this clone. This chain connects TRBV6-1 to TRBJ2-7; 8 bases agree with TRBD1. CDR1 and CDR2 from the germline V gene are MNHNS and SASEGT. Trimming removed 5 bases from V and 3 bases from J; junction bases left unmatched: 9. The CDR3 totals 15 residues. CDR3 sequence reads: CASSKKQGAGYEQYF. CDR3 coding DNA: TGTGCCAGCAGTAAAAAGCAGGGGGCTGGCTACGAGCAGTACTTC.

Regarding this clone: A read error may produce the germline difference seen at one junction end. The genes are TRBV9 and TRBJ2-3; D is possibly TRBD2 (5 bases). The CDR3 sequence is 15 residues long. Germline loops: CDR1 SGDLS, CDR2 YYNGEE. The CDR3 DNA reads as TGTGCCAGCAGCGTAGGGTCGGCTAGCAGAGATACGCAGTATTTT. It specifies CASSVGSASRDTQYF.